This T cell receptor (beta chain) came from a study of T cell responses to AZD1222 COVID-19 vaccine. Sequenced by immunoSEQ multiplex PCR; TCRdb stores in-frame clones only, minus some. Here the sample spans about 160,000 clones, approximately 91% being singletons. V was cut by 6 bases and J by 4 bases, with 13 bases left in between. Germline lookup yields CDR1 SQVTM and CDR2 ANQGSEA. The CDR3 is 13 amino acids. The sequence was obtained from an adult in good health. This sequence joins TRBV29-1 and TRBJ1-3; D is possibly TRBD1 (6 bases). Here the sequenced sample was peripheral blood, taken on day 0 of AZD1222 vaccination. The CDR3 DNA sequence: TGCAGCGTGGCACAGGGTTCCGGAAACACCATATATTTT. Its protein product is CSVAQGSGNTIYF.